What follows describes a single TCR beta chain. Its antigen remains unknown. The sample originates from a study of T-cell reconstitution after alpha-beta-depleted transplantation in children. Germline CDR1 reads DFQATT; CDR2 reads SNEGSKA (reference sequence). This CDR3 has 14 amino acids. V shed 2 bases and J 6 bases; nucleotides not matched to a gene: 4. Library preparation (for TCRbeta) was performed with unique molecular identifiers. TCRdb ran MiXCR on the PCR reads and lists one entry per CDR3 protein. The sample consists of about 870,000 distinct CDR3 sequences, roughly 15% of them appearing once. Whole-study results and caveats: Counts and diversity of T cells one year after transplant came mostly from newly produced T cells. Alpha-beta T cells present about two months after transplant were reported to originate from several hundred expanded graft clones.

The TCR was taken from a male patient under 18 who had a stem cell transplant for acute lymphoblastic leukemia, so the T cells may come from the graft donor. Material: PBMCs, mostly from graft donor cells, obtained 360 days after TCRalphabeta/CD19-depleted stem cell transplant. The chain has TRBV20-1 and TRBJ2-2, with TRBD1 matching over 9 bases. CDR3 DNA sequence: TGCAGTGCTAGACACAGGGGGCAATCCGGGGAGCTGTTTTTT. Residues: CSARHRGQSGELFF.